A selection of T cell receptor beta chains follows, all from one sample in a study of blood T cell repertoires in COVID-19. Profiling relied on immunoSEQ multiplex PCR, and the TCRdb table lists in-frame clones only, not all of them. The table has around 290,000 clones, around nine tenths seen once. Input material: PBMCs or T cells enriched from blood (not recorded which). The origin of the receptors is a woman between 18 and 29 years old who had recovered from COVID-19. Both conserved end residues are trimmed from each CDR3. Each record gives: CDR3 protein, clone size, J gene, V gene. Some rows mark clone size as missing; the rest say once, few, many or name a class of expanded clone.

ASSQELGQIEQY NA TRBJ2-7 TRBV3-1/TRBV3-2
ASSLRGGEETQY NA TRBJ2-5 TRBV11-3
ASSEALGGNSNQPQH NA TRBJ1-5 TRBV6-1
ASSLVTGMNTEAF NA TRBJ1-1 TRBV7-2
ASSLGGAVSSPLH NA TRBJ1-6 TRBV28
ASSPAGYEQY NA TRBJ2-7 TRBV5-1
ASSLIYGVTEAF NA TRBJ1-1 TRBV28
ASSQGTGYRNTIY NA TRBJ1-3 TRBV4-2
ASSELGGGTDTQY NA TRBJ2-3 TRBV25-1
ASSQRGTVYQPQH NA TRBJ1-5 TRBV23-1
ASSQATGPYEQY NA TRBJ2-7 TRBV4-3
ASSSVRGSNEQY NA TRBJ2-7 TRBV11-3
SVDRGWTGELF NA TRBJ2-2 TRBV29-1
ASSQDLAGGPNTQY NA TRBJ2-3 TRBV4-3
ASSSGREESDTQY NA TRBJ2-3 TRBV28
SVGGQGYGYT NA TRBJ1-2 TRBV29-1
ASSDQRQGLAKNIQY NA TRBJ2-4 TRBV2
AWSQGAPGEAF NA TRBJ1-1 TRBV30
ASSQWTSGIYNEQF NA TRBJ2-1 TRBV5-4
ASTTTGVTYEQY NA TRBJ2-7 TRBV28
ASSLQASGNNEQF once TRBJ2-1 TRBV11-3
ASSQDRGRQPQH NA TRBJ1-5 TRBV3-1/TRBV3-2
ASSVEASGYSSYNEQF NA TRBJ2-1 TRBV9
ASDPGPRGPQH few TRBJ1-5 TRBV19